This T cell receptor beta chain is from a study of CXCR3-negative and CXCR3-positive naive CD8 T cells. Overall study results and limits: Whereas memory cells differed, naive CXCR3-negative and CXCR3-positive cells shared similar TRBV-TRBJ usage. Most assays were run on fresh PBMCs (CXCR3 expression partially decreased after cryopreservation).

Triplicates of 300,000 or so cells were sorted from each CD8+ T cell subset. As to this clonotype: The antigen remains undetermined.

Germline lookup yields CDR1 MNHEY and CDR2 SVGAGI. The CDR3 is made up of 13 amino acids. The method, 5' RACE with UMI labels, was used to prepare the TRB cDNA libraries. TCRdb derives one entry per CDR3 protein from the 5' RACE reads, leaving out DNA. The sample includes roughly 48,000 distinct CDR3 sequences. The sample comprised memory CD8+ T cells from blood. This chain joins TRBV6-5 and TRBJ2-2; TCRdb designates TRBD1, a call that cannot be tested without DNA. The origin of this receptor is a human donor in good health. Some clones in this sample may be carry-over from other donors' samples. CDR3 sequence: CASSYGGTGELFF.